The clone carrying this TCR beta chain has just a few counts. Its antigen is undetermined. J was trimmed by 4 bases and V by 3 bases; bases with no gene match: 8. Germline V CDR1 and CDR2: MGHRA, YSYEKL. This CDR3 region has 17 residues. This specimen belongs to a study of cytomegalovirus exposure and HLA in healthy donors. General study results and limits: A later analysis reportedly identified an Asian-associated ancestry cluster as carrying fewer N-insertions than the 666-donor mean. As a later analysis showed, several of the most significant clusters appeared to be linked to common viral pathogens.

Primers for the PCR totalled 60 Vbeta and 13 Jbeta. Only in-frame clones appear in the TCRdb table, and some are missing; sequencing was by immunoSEQ multiplex PCR. The data show about 150,000 clones, roughly 75% seen once. The source is a man in his late teens or twenties in good health and CMV-seropositive. The chain recombines TRBV4-1 with TRBJ2-2, with 10 bases matching TRBD1. The sequencing sample was made of PBMCs. CDR3 residues: CASSHRQGALITGELFF. CDR3 in DNA: TGCGCCAGCAGCCACCGACAGGGGGCTCTAATCACCGGGGAGCTGTTTTTT.